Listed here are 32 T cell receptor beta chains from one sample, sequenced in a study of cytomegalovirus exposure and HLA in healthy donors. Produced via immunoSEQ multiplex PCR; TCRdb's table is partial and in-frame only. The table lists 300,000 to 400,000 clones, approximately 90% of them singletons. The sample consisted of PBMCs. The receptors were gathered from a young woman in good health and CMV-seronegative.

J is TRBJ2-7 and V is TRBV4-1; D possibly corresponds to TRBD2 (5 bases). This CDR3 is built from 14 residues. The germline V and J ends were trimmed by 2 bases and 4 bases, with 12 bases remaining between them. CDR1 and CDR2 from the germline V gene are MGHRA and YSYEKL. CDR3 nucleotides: TGCGCCAGCAGCCAATTGGGGAGATTATACGAGCAGTACTTC. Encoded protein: CASSQLGRLYEQYF.

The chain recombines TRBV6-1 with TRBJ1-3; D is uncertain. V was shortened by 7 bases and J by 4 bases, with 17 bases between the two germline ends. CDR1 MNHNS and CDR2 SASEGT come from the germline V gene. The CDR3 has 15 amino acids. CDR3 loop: CASTEGGYGGNTIYF. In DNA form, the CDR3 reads TGTGCCAGCACCGAGGGAGGGTATGGCGGAAACACCATATATTTT.

CDR3 DNA: TGCGCCAGCAGCCAAGGGACAGGGGGCGGAAAAACTGAAGCTTTCTTT. This encodes CASSQGTGGGKTEAFF. The chain joins TRBV5-1 to TRBJ1-1, with TRBD1 matching over 12 bases. V shed 4 bases, J shed 5 bases, and the junction held 9 bases outside the gene matches. The germline gives CDR1 SGHRS, CDR2 YFSETQ. The length of the CDR3 is 16 residues.

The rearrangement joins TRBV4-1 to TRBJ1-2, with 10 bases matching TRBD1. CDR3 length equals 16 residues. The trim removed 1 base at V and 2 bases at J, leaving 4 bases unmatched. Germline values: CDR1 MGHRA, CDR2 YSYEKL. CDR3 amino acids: CASSQGRDRGNYGYTF. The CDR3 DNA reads TGCGCCAGCAGCCAAGGGAGGGACAGGGGAAACTATGGCTACACCTTC.

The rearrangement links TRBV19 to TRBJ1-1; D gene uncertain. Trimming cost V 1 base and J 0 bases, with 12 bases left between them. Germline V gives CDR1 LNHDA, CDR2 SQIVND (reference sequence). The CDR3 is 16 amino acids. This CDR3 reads CASSIVRLSMNTEAFF. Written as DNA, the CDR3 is TGTGCCAGTAGTATAGTAAGACTCTCGATGAACACTGAAGCTTTCTTT. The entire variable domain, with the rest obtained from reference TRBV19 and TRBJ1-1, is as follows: DGGITQSPKYLFRKEGQNVTLSCEQNLNHDAMYWYRQDPGQGLRLIYYSQIVNDFQKGDIAEGYSVSREKKESFPLTVTSAQKNPTAFYLCASSIVRLSMNTEAFFGQGTRLTVV.

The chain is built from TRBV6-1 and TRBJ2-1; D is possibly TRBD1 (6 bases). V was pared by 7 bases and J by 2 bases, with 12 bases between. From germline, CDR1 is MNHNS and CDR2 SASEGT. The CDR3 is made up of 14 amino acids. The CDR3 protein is CASKKRTAYNEQFF. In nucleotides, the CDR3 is TGTGCCAGCAAAAAGCGGACAGCCTACAATGAGCAGTTCTTC.

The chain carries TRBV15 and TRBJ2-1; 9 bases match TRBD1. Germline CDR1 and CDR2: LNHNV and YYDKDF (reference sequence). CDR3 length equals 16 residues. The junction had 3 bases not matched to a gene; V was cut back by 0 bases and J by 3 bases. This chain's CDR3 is CATSRDRDRDYNEQFF. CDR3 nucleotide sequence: TGTGCCACCAGCAGAGACCGGGACAGGGACTACAATGAGCAGTTCTTC.

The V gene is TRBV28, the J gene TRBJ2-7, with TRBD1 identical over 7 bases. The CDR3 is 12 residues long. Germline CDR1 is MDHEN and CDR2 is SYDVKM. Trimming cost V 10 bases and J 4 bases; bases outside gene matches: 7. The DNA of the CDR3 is TGTGCCACCGGGACAGTTATATACGAGCAGTACTTC. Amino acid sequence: CATGTVIYEQYF.

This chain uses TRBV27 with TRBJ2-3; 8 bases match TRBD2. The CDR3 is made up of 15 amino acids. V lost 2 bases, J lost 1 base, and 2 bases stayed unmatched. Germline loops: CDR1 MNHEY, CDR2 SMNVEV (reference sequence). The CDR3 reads CASSLPGLGTDTQYF. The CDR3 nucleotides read TGTGCCAGCAGTTTACCGGGACTAGGCACAGATACGCAGTATTTT.

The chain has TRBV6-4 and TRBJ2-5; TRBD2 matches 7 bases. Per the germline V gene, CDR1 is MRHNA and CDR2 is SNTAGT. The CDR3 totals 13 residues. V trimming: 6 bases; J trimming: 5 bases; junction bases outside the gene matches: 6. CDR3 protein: CASRGGLRETQYF. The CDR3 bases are TGTGCCAGCAGGGGGGGGTTGAGGGAGACCCAGTACTTC.

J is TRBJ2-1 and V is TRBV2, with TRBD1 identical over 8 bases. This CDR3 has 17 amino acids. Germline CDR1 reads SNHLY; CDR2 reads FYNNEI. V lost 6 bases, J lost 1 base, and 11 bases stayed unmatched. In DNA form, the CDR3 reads TGTGCCAGCAGCCCCGTTGATGACAGGGGTTCCTACAATGAGCAGTTCTTC. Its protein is CASSPVDDRGSYNEQFF.

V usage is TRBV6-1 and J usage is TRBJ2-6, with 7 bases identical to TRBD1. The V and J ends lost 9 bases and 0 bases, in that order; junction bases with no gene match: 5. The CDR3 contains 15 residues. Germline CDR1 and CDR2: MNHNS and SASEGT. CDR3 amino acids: CASERDSSGANVLTF. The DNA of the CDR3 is TGTGCCAGTGAAAGGGACAGCTCTGGGGCCAACGTCCTGACTTTC.

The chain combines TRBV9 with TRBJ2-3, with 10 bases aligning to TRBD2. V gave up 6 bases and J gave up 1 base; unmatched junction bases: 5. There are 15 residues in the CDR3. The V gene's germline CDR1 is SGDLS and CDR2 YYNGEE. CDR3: CASTRTSGRTDTQYF. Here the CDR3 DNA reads TGTGCCAGCACCCGGACTAGCGGTCGCACAGATACGCAGTATTTT.

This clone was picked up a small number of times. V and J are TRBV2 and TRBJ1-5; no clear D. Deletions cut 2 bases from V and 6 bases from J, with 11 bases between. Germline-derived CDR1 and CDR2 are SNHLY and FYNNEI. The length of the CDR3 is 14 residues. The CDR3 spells CASSEYLSGQPQHF. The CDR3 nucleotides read TGTGCCAGCAGTGAATATTTGAGTGGTCAGCCCCAGCATTTT.

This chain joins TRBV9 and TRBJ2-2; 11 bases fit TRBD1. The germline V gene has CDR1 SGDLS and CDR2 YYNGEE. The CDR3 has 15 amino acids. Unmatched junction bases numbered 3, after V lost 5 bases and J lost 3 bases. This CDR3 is CASRDRGLDTGELFF. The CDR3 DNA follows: TGTGCCAGCAGGGACAGGGGGCTGGACACCGGGGAGCTGTTTTTT.

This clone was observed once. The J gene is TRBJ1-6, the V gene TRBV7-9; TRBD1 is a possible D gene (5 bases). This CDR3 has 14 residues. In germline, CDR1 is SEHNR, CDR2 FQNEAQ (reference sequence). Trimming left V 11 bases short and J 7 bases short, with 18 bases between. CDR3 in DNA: TGTGCCTCAACGCCCGGGGGTGAGAATTCACCCCTCCACTTT. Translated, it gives CASTPGGENSPLHF.

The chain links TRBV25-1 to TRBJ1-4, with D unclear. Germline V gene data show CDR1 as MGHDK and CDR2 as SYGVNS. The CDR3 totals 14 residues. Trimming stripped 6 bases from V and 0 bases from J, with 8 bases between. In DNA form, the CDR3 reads TGTGCCAGCAGGGGAGATGCAACTAATGAAAAACTGTTTTTT. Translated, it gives CASRGDATNEKLFF.

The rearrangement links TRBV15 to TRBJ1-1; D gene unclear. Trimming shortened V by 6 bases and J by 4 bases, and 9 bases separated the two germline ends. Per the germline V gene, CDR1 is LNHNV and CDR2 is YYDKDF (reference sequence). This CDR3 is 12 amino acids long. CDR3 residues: CATSNFGTEAFF. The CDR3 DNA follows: TGTGCCACCAGTAACTTTGGCACTGAAGCTTTCTTT.

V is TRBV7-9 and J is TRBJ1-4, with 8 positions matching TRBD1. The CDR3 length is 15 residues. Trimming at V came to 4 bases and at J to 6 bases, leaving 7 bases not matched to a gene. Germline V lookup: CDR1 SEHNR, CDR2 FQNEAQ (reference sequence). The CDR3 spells CASSYSGQEYEKLFF. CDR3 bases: TGTGCCAGCAGCTACTCGGGACAGGAGTATGAAAAACTGTTTTTT.

The CDR3 protein is CASSFTYGQGNYGYTF. In nucleotides, the CDR3 is TGCGCCAGCAGCTTTACCTACGGACAGGGGAACTATGGCTACACCTTC. This chain uses TRBV5-1 with TRBJ1-2; TRBD1 matches at 9 bases. The CDR3 sequence is 16 residues long. Per germline, CDR1 SGHRS and CDR2 YFSETQ. With 2 bases clipped from V and 2 bases from J, the junction kept 7 bases outside the gene matches.

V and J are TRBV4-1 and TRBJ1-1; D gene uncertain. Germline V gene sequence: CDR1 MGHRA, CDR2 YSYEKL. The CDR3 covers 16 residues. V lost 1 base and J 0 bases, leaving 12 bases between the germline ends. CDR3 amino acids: CASSQGLRELNTEAFF. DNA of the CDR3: TGCGCCAGCAGCCAAGGCCTCCGAGAATTGAACACTGAAGCTTTCTTT.

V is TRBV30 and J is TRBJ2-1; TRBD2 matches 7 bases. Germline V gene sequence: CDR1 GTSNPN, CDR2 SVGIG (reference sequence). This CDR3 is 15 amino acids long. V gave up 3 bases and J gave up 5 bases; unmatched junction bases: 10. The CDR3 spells CAWSEPTSTNNEQFF. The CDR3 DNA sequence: TGTGCCTGGAGCGAACCGACTAGCACTAACAATGAGCAGTTCTTC.

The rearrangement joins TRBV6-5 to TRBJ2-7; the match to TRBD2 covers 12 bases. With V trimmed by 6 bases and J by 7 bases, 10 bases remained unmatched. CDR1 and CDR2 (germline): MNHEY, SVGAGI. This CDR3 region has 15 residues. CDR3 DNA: TGTGCCAGCAGACCCCCGGGACTAGCGGGTAGGGAGCAGTACTTC. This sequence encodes CASRPPGLAGREQYF.

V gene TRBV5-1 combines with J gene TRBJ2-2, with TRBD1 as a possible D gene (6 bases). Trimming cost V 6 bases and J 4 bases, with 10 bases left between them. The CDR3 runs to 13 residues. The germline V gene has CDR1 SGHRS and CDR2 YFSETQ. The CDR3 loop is CASNVQGTGELFF. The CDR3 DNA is TGCGCCAGCAACGTACAGGGCACCGGGGAGCTGTTTTTT.

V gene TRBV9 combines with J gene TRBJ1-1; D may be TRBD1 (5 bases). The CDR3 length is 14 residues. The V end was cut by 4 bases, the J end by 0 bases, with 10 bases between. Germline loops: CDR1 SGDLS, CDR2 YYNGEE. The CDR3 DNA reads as TGTGCCAGCAGCAAGCGACAGATGAACACTGAAGCTTTCTTT. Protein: CASSKRQMNTEAFF.

CDR3 in amino acids: CASSPGTGVSEAFF. Here the CDR3 DNA reads TGTGCCAGCAGTCCCGGGACAGGGGTGTCTGAAGCTTTCTTT. The chain carries TRBV28 and TRBJ1-1; 10 nucleotides align to TRBD1. Germline assignment: CDR1 MDHEN and CDR2 SYDVKM. The length of the CDR3 is 14 residues. After removal of 5 bases from V and 6 bases from J, the junction contained 6 bases not matched to a gene.

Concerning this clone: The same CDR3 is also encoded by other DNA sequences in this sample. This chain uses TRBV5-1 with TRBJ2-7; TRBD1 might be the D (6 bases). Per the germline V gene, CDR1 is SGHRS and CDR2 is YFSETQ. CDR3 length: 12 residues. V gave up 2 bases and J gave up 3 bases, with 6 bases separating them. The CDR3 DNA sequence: TGCGCCAGCAGCTTACAGGGCTACGAGCAGTACTTC. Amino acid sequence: CASSLQGYEQYF.

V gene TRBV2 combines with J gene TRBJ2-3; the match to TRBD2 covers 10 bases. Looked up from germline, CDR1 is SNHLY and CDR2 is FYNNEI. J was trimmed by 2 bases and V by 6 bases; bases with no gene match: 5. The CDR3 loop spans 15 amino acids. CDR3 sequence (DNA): TGTGCCAGCAGGCCGACTAGCGGGTACACAGATACGCAGTATTTT. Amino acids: CASRPTSGYTDTQYF.

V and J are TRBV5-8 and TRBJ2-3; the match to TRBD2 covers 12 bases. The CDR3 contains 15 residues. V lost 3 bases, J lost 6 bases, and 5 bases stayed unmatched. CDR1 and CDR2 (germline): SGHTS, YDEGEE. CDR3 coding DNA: TGTGCCAGCAGCTCCGGACTAGCGGGGACGGATACGCAGTATTTT. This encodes CASSSGLAGTDTQYF.

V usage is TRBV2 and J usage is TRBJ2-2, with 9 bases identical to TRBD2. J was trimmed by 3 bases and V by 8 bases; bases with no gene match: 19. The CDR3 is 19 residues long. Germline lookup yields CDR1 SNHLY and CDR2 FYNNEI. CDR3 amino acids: CASSLRLASGTVDTGELFF. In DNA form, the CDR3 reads TGTGCCAGCTCTTTGAGGTTGGCTAGCGGGACGGTCGACACCGGGGAGCTGTTTTTT.

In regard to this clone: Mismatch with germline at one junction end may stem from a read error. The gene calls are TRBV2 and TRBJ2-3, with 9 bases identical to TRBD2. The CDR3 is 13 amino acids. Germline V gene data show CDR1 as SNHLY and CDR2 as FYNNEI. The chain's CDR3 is CVHSGSRTDTQYF. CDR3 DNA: TGCGTCCATAGCGGGAGTAGGACAGATACGCAGTATTTT. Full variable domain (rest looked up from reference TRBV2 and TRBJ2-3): EPEVTQTPSHQVTQMGQEVILRCVPISNHLYFYWYRQILGQKVEFLVSFYNNEISEKSEIFDDQFSVERPDGSNFTLKIRSTKLEDSAMYFCVHSGSRTDTQYFGPGTRLTVL.

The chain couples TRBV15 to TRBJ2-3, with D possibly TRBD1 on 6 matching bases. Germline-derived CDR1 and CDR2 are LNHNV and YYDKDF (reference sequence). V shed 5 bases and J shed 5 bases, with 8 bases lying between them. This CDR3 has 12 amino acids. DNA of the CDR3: TGTGCCACCAGCCAAGGGGGAGATACGCAGTATTTT. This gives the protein CATSQGGDTQYF. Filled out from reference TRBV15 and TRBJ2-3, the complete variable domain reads DAMVIQNPRYQVTQFGKPVTLSCSQTLNHNVMYWYQQKSSQAPKLLFHYYDKDFNNEADTPDNFQSRRPNTSFCFLDIRSPGLGDTAMYLCATSQGGDTQYFGPGTRLTVL.